The next 14 T cell receptor beta chains were all read from a single sample in a study of cytomegalovirus exposure and HLA in healthy donors. The assay was immunoSEQ multiplex PCR, and TCRdb's table has in-frame clones only and misses some. The table lists about 350,000 clones, around 87% of them singletons. The sequenced sample consisted of PBMCs. The receptors originated from a woman aged 25 to 45 in good health and CMV-seropositive.

The V and J genes are TRBV4-3 and TRBJ1-2; D might be TRBD1 (5 bases). This CDR3 comprises 19 residues. CDR1 LGHNA and CDR2 YSLEER come from the germline V gene. Trimming pared 0 bases from V and 6 bases from J, leaving 26 bases between. CDR3 sequence (DNA): TGCGCCAGCAGCCAAGATCCTGCAGCAGGGTCCGCGCTTTTTAATGGCTACACCTTC. It is translated as CASSQDPAAGSALFNGYTF.

The J gene is TRBJ1-2, the V gene TRBV5-5; 9 nucleotides line up with TRBD1. The CDR3 covers 16 residues. V was clipped by 4 bases and J by 6 bases; unmatched bases: 13. The V gene's germline CDR1 is SGHKS and CDR2 YYEKEE (reference sequence). CDR3 bases: TGTGCCAGCAGCAGCCTGGACAGGGGAGGGAGTGATGGCTACACCTTC. The encoded protein is CASSSLDRGGSDGYTF.

The rearrangement uses TRBV27 and TRBJ2-5; D uncertain. Per germline, CDR1 MNHEY and CDR2 SMNVEV (reference sequence). This CDR3 region has 11 residues. Trimming stripped 3 bases from V and 1 base from J, with 0 bases between. CDR3 in DNA: TGTGCCAGCAGTTTCCAAGAGACCCAGTACTTC. Translating it yields CASSFQETQYF.

The chain carries TRBV6-4 and TRBJ2-3; no reliable D call. CDR1 MRHNA and CDR2 SNTAGT come from the germline V gene. This CDR3 region has 14 residues. Trimming took 4 bases from V and 0 from J, leaving 8 bases between them. The CDR3 region is CASSVTVSTDTQYF. DNA of the CDR3: TGTGCCAGCAGTGTCACCGTTAGCACAGATACGCAGTATTTT.

This clone was seen only a few times. The chain combines TRBV30 with TRBJ1-5; 8 bases are a match to TRBD1. Germline V CDR1 and CDR2: GTSNPN, SVGIG (reference sequence). CDR3 length equals 16 residues. V lost 6 bases, J lost 0 bases, and 10 bases stayed unmatched. CDR3 in amino acids: CACGTGGSYSNQPQHF. In nucleotides, the CDR3 is TGTGCCTGCGGGACAGGAGGAAGTTATAGCAATCAGCCCCAGCATTTT.

The chain joins TRBV9 to TRBJ2-1; weak D call: TRBD2 (5 bases). V lost 2 bases and J 0 bases, leaving 12 bases between the germline ends. The CDR3 runs to 16 residues. CDR1 and CDR2 (germline): SGDLS, YYNGEE. CDR3 sequence (DNA): TGTGCCAGCAGCGTTGAAGCGGCGAGCTCCTACAATGAGCAGTTCTTC. It specifies CASSVEAASSYNEQFF.

The chain joins TRBV25-1 to TRBJ2-7; D is ambiguous. V was trimmed by 2 bases and J by 2 bases, leaving 10 bases between them. Germline loops: CDR1 MGHDK, CDR2 SYGVNS. The CDR3 has 14 residues. The CDR3 reads CASSEVGPTYEQYF. The CDR3 bases are TGTGCCAGCAGTGAAGTAGGGCCAACCTACGAGCAGTACTTC.

About this clone: The sample holds other DNA sequences that translate to the same CDR3. The J gene is TRBJ1-1, the V gene TRBV6-5; D remains unclear. Trimming removed 2 bases at V and 1 base at J, with 5 bases between. This CDR3 comprises 13 residues. Germline-derived CDR1 and CDR2 are MNHEY and SVGAGI. CDR3 loop: CASSYGRNTEAFF. CDR3 DNA: TGTGCCAGCAGTTACGGTCGGAACACTGAAGCTTTCTTT.

V is TRBV6-5 and J is TRBJ1-1; D is undetermined. CDR1 MNHEY and CDR2 SVGAGI come from the germline V gene. Trimming took 0 bases from V and 5 from J, leaving 4 bases between them. The CDR3 runs to 12 residues. CDR3 coding DNA: TGTGCCAGCAGTTACTCTAAGACTGAAGCTTTCTTT. Translating gives CASSYSKTEAFF.

V and J are TRBV2 and TRBJ2-2, with TRBD1 matching 9 bases. Germline V gene data show CDR1 as SNHLY and CDR2 as FYNNEI. V shed 4 bases and J 6 bases; nucleotides not matched to a gene: 3. CDR3 length: 14 amino acids. The CDR3 spells CASSGRDRAGELFF. As DNA, the CDR3 is TGTGCCAGCAGTGGGAGGGACAGGGCCGGGGAGCTGTTTTTT.

This chain connects TRBV18 to TRBJ1-1, with D unclear. V dropped 4 bases and J dropped 11 bases, with 20 bases sitting between them. The germline V gene has CDR1 KGHSH and CDR2 LQKENI. This CDR3 is 14 amino acids long. CDR3 amino acids: CASSLDPIMGEAFF. DNA of the CDR3: TGTGCCAGCTCACTCGACCCGATTATGGGTGAGGCTTTCTTT.

The chain is built from TRBV19 and TRBJ1-2; no definite D call. This CDR3 is built from 14 residues. CDR1 LNHDA and CDR2 SQIVND come from the germline V gene (reference sequence). With 5 bases removed from V and 7 bases from J, the gap between germline ends came to 17 bases. This CDR3 is CASSASVLITGYTF. CDR3 DNA sequence: TGTGCCAGTAGTGCCTCCGTTCTCATCACTGGCTACACCTTC.

The chain employs TRBV2 and TRBJ2-7; 7 positions agree with TRBD1. Per the germline V gene, CDR1 is SNHLY and CDR2 is FYNNEI. Trimming cost V 9 bases and J 3 bases; bases outside gene matches: 11. This CDR3 contains 14 residues. The CDR3 here is CASYGTASFYEQYF. Here the CDR3 DNA reads TGTGCCAGTTACGGGACAGCCTCTTTCTACGAGCAGTACTTC.

This clone was observed once. The chain couples TRBV7-9 to TRBJ2-1, with D possibly matching TRBD2 (5 bases). Trimming removed 6 bases from V and 0 bases from J, with 12 bases in between. CDR3 length equals 15 residues. CDR1 SEHNR and CDR2 FQNEAQ come from the germline V gene (reference sequence). The CDR3 DNA reads as TGTGCCAGCAGGGACTGGCTTAGCTCCTACAATGAGCAGTTCTTC. Its translation: CASRDWLSSYNEQFF.